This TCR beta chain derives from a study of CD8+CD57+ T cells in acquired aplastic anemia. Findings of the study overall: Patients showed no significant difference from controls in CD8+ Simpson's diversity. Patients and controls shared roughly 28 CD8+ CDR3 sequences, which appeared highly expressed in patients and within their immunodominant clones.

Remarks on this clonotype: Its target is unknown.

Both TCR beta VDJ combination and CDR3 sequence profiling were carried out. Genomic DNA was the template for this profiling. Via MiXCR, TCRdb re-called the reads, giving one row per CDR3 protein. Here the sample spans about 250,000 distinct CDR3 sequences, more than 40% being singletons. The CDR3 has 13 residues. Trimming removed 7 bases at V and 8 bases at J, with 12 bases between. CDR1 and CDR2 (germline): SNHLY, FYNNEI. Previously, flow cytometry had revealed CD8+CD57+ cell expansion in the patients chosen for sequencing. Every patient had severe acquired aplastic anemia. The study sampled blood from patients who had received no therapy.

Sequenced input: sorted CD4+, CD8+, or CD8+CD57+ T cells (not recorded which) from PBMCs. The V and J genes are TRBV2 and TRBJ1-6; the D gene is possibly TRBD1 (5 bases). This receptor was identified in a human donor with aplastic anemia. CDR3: CASNQGGDSPLHF. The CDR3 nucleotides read TGTGCCAGCAACCAGGGAGGGGATTCACCCCTCCACTTT. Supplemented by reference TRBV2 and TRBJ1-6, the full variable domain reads EPEVTQTPSHQVTQMGQEVILRCVPISNHLYFYWYRQILGQKVEFLVSFYNNEISEKSEIFDDQFSVERPDGSNFTLKIRSTKLEDSAMYFCASNQGGDSPLHFGNGTRLTVT.